This T cell receptor (beta chain) was identified in a study of cytomegalovirus exposure and HLA in healthy donors (dated by TCRdb to the late 2010s). Regarding the complete study: An earlier analysis of some 550 of the donors reported about 290 Gb of sequence data and 120 million or so unique TCR beta sequences from about 200 million T cells. An early release that covered about 600 HLA-typed donors contained approximately 300 gigabases of sequencing data and 80 million or so unique TCR sequences. Among the roughly 380 genotyped donors, around 81% belonged to the genetic ancestry cluster associated with self-reported Caucasian donors. The aim of the study was to test whether cataloging public T cell receptors could identify signatures of past pathogen exposure. The study profiled the T cell repertoires of 500 to 800 subjects by immunosequencing and related them to cytomegalovirus serostatus. In addition to the first cohort of 500 to 850 subjects, a separate validation cohort of 130 or so different subjects was used. To predict cytomegalovirus infection status, the study brought together high-throughput TCR immunosequencing, statistical association of individual TCRs with disease status, and machine learning. A later analysis re-analyzed previously published TCR beta repertoires from 666 donors and added high-resolution HLA genotyping to study TCR occurrence patterns. In the later analysis, no new phenotypic data were used to find candidate immune exposures; instead, reliance was placed on TCR beta sequences and their occurrence across donors. In an earlier analysis of 587 of the donors, high-throughput TCR beta sequencing was used to judge whether each TCR beta V gene segment behaved as functional or pseudogenic. Donor age, sex, ethnicity and CMV serostatus were compiled together with the repertoire data. A later genetic analysis used genome-wide SNP genotypes for about three fifths of the 666 donors, treating that subset as a discovery cohort. Every discovery cohort repertoire had been produced on one sequencing platform. Class I and class II HLA loci were covered by the typing at four-digit resolution. Typing coverage varied by locus: about 629-640 donors for A, B, C, DRB1 and DQB1; under 550 for DQA1; around 610 for DPA1; approximately 470 for DPB1. A handful of DR-DQ haplotypes were handled as single units for association and clustering because linkage in the cohort was strong. On average, about 200,000 unique TCR beta nucleotide sequences were sequenced per donor among some 420 genotyped donors of the cohort, with roughly 18% of those sequences being non-productive. Beyond this particular receptor, the publication reports: Assigning TCR associations to individual alleles was difficult when HLA alleles, especially DR and DQ, strongly co-occurred. V-gene and J-gene trimming of TCR beta chains was associated with a missense DCLRE1C variant in a later genetic analysis, and the association was replicated in an independent cohort. A later analysis found that most CMV-associated TCR beta chains appeared HLA-restricted, with HLA associations seemingly driven largely by CMV exposure. A later analysis associated some 17,000 TCR beta sequences with specific HLA alleles at a false discovery rate of 0.05. A further reported finding was that TCR beta sequences accurately predicted the HLA-A and HLA-B alleles for most subjects in the first cohort. Linkage disequilibrium might explain the correlated functional status among segregating V segments, but an unknown experimental factor could not be excluded. Most TCR sequences were seen in very few donors, while some public TCRs were found in many individuals. Because some donors lacked HLA typing at each locus, the association tests relied only on the typed subset. A cluster of highly shared sequence variants was judged likely to represent a technical artifact of the sequencing pipeline. The only immune exposure information available for the cohort was CMV serostatus. The study listed approximately 160 TCR beta chains as associated with cytomegalovirus. According to a later analysis, parvovirus B19, influenza, CMV and Epstein-Barr virus appeared linked to several top co-occurrence clusters. Over 15 rarely observed V segments, including chromosome 9 orphons, were excluded from the earlier analysis of approximately 500 of the donors because counts were too low. Some IMGT-functional V segments, including TRBV6-2 and TRBV6-3, could not be distinguished by the 87-base-pair reads and were therefore excluded. In a later analysis, HLA-associated TCR beta chains showed more clonal expansion and lower generation probabilities than non-associated chains that were equally common. Compared with the roughly 700-donor mean, donors in an Asian-associated ancestry cluster had fewer N-insertions in productive TCRs, according to a later genetic analysis. According to a later analysis, TCR association rates differed among HLA loci, with DRB1 alleles showing the most associated TCRs and HLA-C alleles showing the fewest. The cohort was sequenced for TCR beta chains only, and without alpha or paired-chain data the features that could be detected were limited. The classifier was reported to diagnose cytomegalovirus status with high specificity and sensitivity in both the original cohort and the validation cohort. A few of the identified cytomegalovirus-associated TCR beta chains were confirmed in vitro to be specific for cytomegalovirus antigens. An earlier analysis of several hundred of the donors showed that most TCR beta V segments appeared in productive rearrangements either about 87% or about 30% of the time, which broadly matched IMGT annotations. The authors suggested that the approach could potentially be generalized to other disease states and immunological phenotypes. Roughly uniform sequencing depth across donors was assumed in presence/absence analyses, although this assumption may not hold.

In total, over 600 healthy bone marrow donors made up the cohort. All cohort members were sampled while nominally healthy, although unrecorded immune exposures were likely present. The donor tested CMV seronegative, placing the donor among the 350 or so seronegative members of the cohort. Every donor gave a peripheral blood sample, and the peripheral blood mononuclear cells from that sample were used for TCR beta sequencing. The Qiagen DNeasy Blood Extraction Kit was used to extract genomic DNA from the blood cell samples. Library preparation employed the immunoSEQ multiplex PCR assay. For the multiplex PCR, a mixture combining 60 forward primers for TCR Vbeta segments and 13 reverse primers for TCR Jbeta segments was used. The CDR3 region of rearranged TCR beta genes was amplified from genomic DNA by a multiplex PCR assay. The amplified TCR beta libraries were sequenced on the Illumina HiSeq System as 87-base-pair reads. As for the original processing: A later analysis tallied some 79 million unique TCR beta chains across the 610 or so repertoires, and approximately 12 million of those chains were shared by two or more donors. A nearest-neighbor algorithm error-corrected the raw reads and collapsed the reads into unique sequences, merging closely related sequences to remove PCR and sequencing errors. Alignment of CDR3 sequences to IMGT reference sequences was used to assign V, D and J gene segments. For a sequence to be retained, a match of at least six nucleotides to both a V gene segment and a J gene segment was required. A rearrangement was called productive if the CDR3 had no stop codons and remained in frame with V and J, and every other rearrangement was called non-productive. Following IMGT convention, CDR3 was defined as the stretch from the second conserved V-encoded cysteine to the conserved J-encoded phenylalanine. Sequences without an unambiguous match to a single V gene segment were excluded from the earlier analysis of 500 to 700 of the donors. In an earlier analysis of several hundred of the donors, a V segment was called functional when productive rearrangements were above 56.7%, and segregating when the standard deviation between donors exceeded 5%. A statistical classification framework was developed to diagnose cytomegalovirus status using the catalog of TCR beta chain sequences. V and J gene assignment, in a later analysis, came from comparing TCR nucleotide sequences with IMGT/GENE-DB human TR gene sequences. In a later analysis, CDR3 sequences and most-parsimonious VDJ recombination scenarios were assigned using the TCRdist pipeline. A later analysis defined each TCR beta chain by its CDR3 amino acid sequence plus V-gene family, and excluded reads lacking a unique V-gene family. A later analysis removed 550 to 650 highly shared, low-generation-probability nucleotide sequences to deal with suspected cross-contamination and a sequencing artifact. For each public chain, a later analysis derived a clonal expansion index from normalized ranks of inferred template counts within each repertoire. A later analysis computed generation probabilities with a VDJ recombination model fitted to out-of-frame rearrangements, and checked the results against IGoR. In a later analysis, TCR-TCR, TCR-HLA and TCR-CMV co-occurrence was scored with hypergeometric tests, and a repertoire-size bias correction was applied to TCR pairs. A later analysis estimated false discovery rates by permuting HLA or CMV assignments 20 times. In a later analysis, co-occurring TCRs were grouped using DBSCAN, and TCRdist sequence similarity was added for clustering within HLA-allele-positive subsets. Repertoires with fewer than 30,000 or more than 120,000 public chains, plus five repertoires with anomalous nucleotide sharing, were excluded from co-occurrence clustering. Imported from immuneACCESS, the table was reduced by TCRdb to in-frame sequences with V and J called. These copies leave out some clones; in studies compared against another copy, an unresolved V gene accounts for under half, and the cause of the remainder is not known. V and J calls and clone size are copied from that table; D and trimming were computed from the DNA. In this sample the table shows around 130,000 clones, approximately 84% of which occur a single time. Of the sample, about 2.9% is held by the ten largest clones.

Spanning cysteine to phenylalanine, the CDR3 consists of 16 amino acids. Left in the record is the CDR3 DNA by itself, 48 bases read in frame from the first base. Deletion took 0 bases off V and 0 bases off J, with a span of 11 bases between the germline ends. The germline V gene gives CDR1 as ENHRY and CDR2 as SYGVKD. A remark on this clone: Its antigen specificity is not known. No much larger clone exists at a distance of one base, and base qualities are not known.

The receptor's source is a boy aged 2-15 years in good health and CMV-seronegative. Sequenced sample: PBMCs. The sequence links TRBV10-3 to TRBJ1-2; no D gene can be assigned with confidence. The nucleotides are TGTGCCATCAGTGAGTCCCCAGGTCGACCTAACTATGGCTACACCTTC. Translated, it reads CAISESPGRPNYGYTF.